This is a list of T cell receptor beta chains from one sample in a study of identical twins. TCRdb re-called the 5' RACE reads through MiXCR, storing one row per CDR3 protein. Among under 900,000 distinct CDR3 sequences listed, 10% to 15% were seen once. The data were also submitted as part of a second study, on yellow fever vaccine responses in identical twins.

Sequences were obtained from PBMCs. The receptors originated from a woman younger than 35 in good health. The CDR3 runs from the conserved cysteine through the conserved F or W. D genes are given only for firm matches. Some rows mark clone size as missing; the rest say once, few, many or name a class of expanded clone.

cdr3_nt: TGTGCCAGCAGTTGGACAGGGGGCGGATTGGATGAGCAGTTCTTC
cdr3_aa: CASSWTGGGLDEQFF
v_call: TRBV12-3/TRBV12-4
clone_size: -
d_call: TRBD1
j_call: TRBJ2-1

cdr3_nt: TGCAGTGCTCCCGGGACAGGGGGCCCAGATACGCAGTATTTT
cdr3_aa: CSAPGTGGPDTQYF
v_call: TRBV20-1
clone_size: -
d_call: TRBD1
j_call: TRBJ2-3

cdr3_nt: TGTGCCAGCAGCCAACGAGGGGGCATCGACGGGGAGCTGTTTTTT
cdr3_aa: CASSQRGGIDGELFF
v_call: TRBV27
clone_size: -
d_call: TRBD1
j_call: TRBJ2-2

cdr3_nt: TGCGCCAGCAGCACCCGCGGGGTCGGGGAAAAACTGTTTTTT
cdr3_aa: CASSTRGVGEKLFF
v_call: TRBV5-1
clone_size: few
d_call: -
j_call: TRBJ1-4

cdr3_nt: TGCGCCAGCACGACTAGCGGGGGGGCGACGGTCTTC
cdr3_aa: CASTTSGGATVF
v_call: TRBV5-1
clone_size: many
d_call: TRBD2
j_call: TRBJ2-1

cdr3_nt: TGTGCCAGCACCCTTTCCGGGGCTCATGTTATTTTCTATGGCTACACCTTC
cdr3_aa: CASTLSGAHVIFYGYTF
v_call: TRBV7-9
clone_size: few
d_call: -
j_call: TRBJ1-2

cdr3_nt: TGTGCCATCAGTGAGTCGTGGCAGGCAAGCTCCTACGAGCAGTACTTC
cdr3_aa: CAISESWQASSYEQYF
v_call: TRBV10-3
clone_size: few
d_call: -
j_call: TRBJ2-7

cdr3_nt: TGCAGTGCTAGGGGGCTTGAGGGGGCGGTCAGCACAGATACGCAGTATTTT
cdr3_aa: CSARGLEGAVSTDTQYF
v_call: TRBV20-1
clone_size: few
d_call: TRBD1
j_call: TRBJ2-3

cdr3_nt: TGCGCCAGCAGCATAAACAGCATGGGACAGCCTGGAGATACGCAGTATTTT
cdr3_aa: CASSINSMGQPGDTQYF
v_call: TRBV5-1
clone_size: few
d_call: TRBD1
j_call: TRBJ2-3

cdr3_nt: TGTGCCAGCAGTTTCCAGGGCCCGAACACTGAAGCTTTCTTT
cdr3_aa: CASSFQGPNTEAFF
v_call: TRBV6-5
clone_size: many
d_call: -
j_call: TRBJ1-1

cdr3_nt: TGTGCCAGCAGCCGATTCTTAGCGGGGGGCTCCTACAATGAGCAGTTCTTC
cdr3_aa: CASSRFLAGGSYNEQFF
v_call: TRBV7-2
clone_size: few
d_call: TRBD2
j_call: TRBJ2-1

cdr3_nt: TGTGCCAGCAGCCCCCCGGCAGGGACGTACAATGAGCAGTTCTTC
cdr3_aa: CASSPPAGTYNEQFF
v_call: TRBV7-9
clone_size: -
d_call: -
j_call: TRBJ2-1

cdr3_nt: TGTGCTAGTGGTTTGGGGCTAGCGGGAGGGCCGCGGGAGACCCAGTACTTC
cdr3_aa: CASGLGLAGGPRETQYF
v_call: TRBV12-5
clone_size: -
d_call: TRBD2
j_call: TRBJ2-5

cdr3_nt: TGTGCCAGCAGTTTAATCCTGAGACTAGCGGGGTTCTACAATGAGCAGTTCTTC
cdr3_aa: CASSLILRLAGFYNEQFF
v_call: TRBV12-3/TRBV12-4
clone_size: -
d_call: TRBD2
j_call: TRBJ2-1

cdr3_nt: TGTGCCAGCAGCTTAGTTCCAGTGAGCTCCTACAATGAGCAGTTCTTC
cdr3_aa: CASSLVPVSSYNEQFF
v_call: TRBV7-9
clone_size: -
d_call: -
j_call: TRBJ2-1

cdr3_nt: TGTGCCAGCAGACATCCAATCGGGGGCGCGGGGACCGGGGAGCTGTTTTTT
cdr3_aa: CASRHPIGGAGTGELFF
v_call: TRBV7-9
clone_size: -
d_call: -
j_call: TRBJ2-2

cdr3_nt: TGTGCCAGCAGTGCCCCCGGCCCAACAGATACGCAGTATTTT
cdr3_aa: CASSAPGPTDTQYF
v_call: TRBV12-3/TRBV12-4
clone_size: many
d_call: -
j_call: TRBJ2-3

cdr3_nt: TGTGCCAGCAGCCCCCGGGTAGCGGGGACCAGGGAGCAGTTCTTC
cdr3_aa: CASSPRVAGTREQFF
v_call: TRBV6-1
clone_size: -
d_call: TRBD2
j_call: TRBJ2-1

cdr3_nt: TGTGCCATCAGTGGGGACAGTTTTAATGAAAAACTGTTTTTT
cdr3_aa: CAISGDSFNEKLFF
v_call: TRBV10-3
clone_size: -
d_call: TRBD1
j_call: TRBJ1-4

cdr3_nt: TGTGCCACCAAAGGGCAGGGTGACACCGGGGAGCTGTTTTTT
cdr3_aa: CATKGQGDTGELFF
v_call: TRBV24-1
clone_size: few
d_call: -
j_call: TRBJ2-2

cdr3_nt: TGTGCCAGCGCGAGTGGAAGGGACACCTACGAGCAGTACTTC
cdr3_aa: CASASGRDTYEQYF
v_call: TRBV9
clone_size: -
d_call: -
j_call: TRBJ2-7

cdr3_nt: TGTGCCAGCAGCTTACAGGACTCCCGTCGAGAGCAGTACTTC
cdr3_aa: CASSLQDSRREQYF
v_call: TRBV11-2
clone_size: many
d_call: -
j_call: TRBJ2-7

cdr3_nt: TGTGCCAGCAGCCAGGGGCTCAATCAGCCCCAGCATTTT
cdr3_aa: CASSQGLNQPQHF
v_call: TRBV3-1
clone_size: few
d_call: -
j_call: TRBJ1-5

cdr3_nt: TGTGCCAGCAGTTTTGGCAGCATAATATCCTACAATGAGCAGTTCTTC
cdr3_aa: CASSFGSIISYNEQFF
v_call: TRBV28
clone_size: few
d_call: -
j_call: TRBJ2-1

cdr3_nt: TGCAGCGTTGATGTAGCGGGAGGGCGGAATGAGCAGTTCTTC
cdr3_aa: CSVDVAGGRNEQFF
v_call: TRBV29-1
clone_size: -
d_call: TRBD2
j_call: TRBJ2-1

cdr3_nt: TGCAGCGTTCTACCGGGACTAGCGAATAATGAGCAGTTCTTC
cdr3_aa: CSVLPGLANNEQFF
v_call: TRBV29-1
clone_size: few
d_call: TRBD2
j_call: TRBJ2-1

cdr3_nt: TGCAGTGCTCCCCGGACAGGGGGATCCGGGGAGCTGTTTTTT
cdr3_aa: CSAPRTGGSGELFF
v_call: TRBV20-1
clone_size: many
d_call: TRBD1
j_call: TRBJ2-2

cdr3_nt: TGTGCCAGCAGCTTAGCCGGTCTAGCGGTCTACAATGAGCAGTTCTTC
cdr3_aa: CASSLAGLAVYNEQFF
v_call: TRBV7-8
clone_size: few
d_call: TRBD2
j_call: TRBJ2-1

cdr3_nt: TGCGCCAGCAGCCTAAGGGGGACTAGCGGGGGTTTAGACAATGAGCAGTTCTTC
cdr3_aa: CASSLRGTSGGLDNEQFF
v_call: TRBV4-1
clone_size: -
d_call: TRBD2
j_call: TRBJ2-1

cdr3_nt: TGTGCCAGCAGCTTAAAAGACTCCAACTATGGCTACACCTTC
cdr3_aa: CASSLKDSNYGYTF
v_call: TRBV7-8
clone_size: many
d_call: -
j_call: TRBJ1-2

cdr3_nt: TGCGCCAGCAGCCGGACCAGCCCATCAAATACCAAATTAAATGAGCAGTTCTTC
cdr3_aa: CASSRTSPSNTKLNEQFF
v_call: TRBV5-1
clone_size: -
d_call: -
j_call: TRBJ2-1

cdr3_nt: TGTGCCAGCAGCTTAGGACAGGGACCATTCACCGGGGAGCTGTTTTTT
cdr3_aa: CASSLGQGPFTGELFF
v_call: TRBV7-2
clone_size: few
d_call: TRBD1
j_call: TRBJ2-2

cdr3_nt: TGTGCCAGCAGCTCCCGGGGCGCCACTGAAGCTTTCTTT
cdr3_aa: CASSSRGATEAFF
v_call: TRBV11-3
clone_size: many
d_call: -
j_call: TRBJ1-1

cdr3_nt: TGTGCCAGCAGCTACGCGGGACTAGGGACCGACAATGAGCAGTTCTTC
cdr3_aa: CASSYAGLGTDNEQFF
v_call: TRBV7-8
clone_size: -
d_call: TRBD2
j_call: TRBJ2-1